This T cell receptor (beta chain) stems from a study of T cells in localized non-small cell lung cancer. Profiling relied on immunoSEQ multiplex PCR, and the TCRdb table lists in-frame clones only, not all of them. The table lists around 20,000 clones, 90% to 95% of them singletons. The V and J ends lost 2 bases and 6 bases respectively, with 13 bases between them. Germline V gene data show CDR1 as MNHEY and CDR2 as SVGAGI. The CDR3 consists of 14 residues. This clone came up once. The source was peripheral blood, collected before any cancer treatment. The source is a woman aged 40-69 years with stage I lung adenocarcinoma. The genes are TRBV6-5 and TRBJ2-5; D ambiguous. This CDR3 is CASSYIGRRKTQYF. The CDR3, as DNA: TGTGCCAGCAGTTACATCGGCAGGAGAAAGACCCAGTACTTC.